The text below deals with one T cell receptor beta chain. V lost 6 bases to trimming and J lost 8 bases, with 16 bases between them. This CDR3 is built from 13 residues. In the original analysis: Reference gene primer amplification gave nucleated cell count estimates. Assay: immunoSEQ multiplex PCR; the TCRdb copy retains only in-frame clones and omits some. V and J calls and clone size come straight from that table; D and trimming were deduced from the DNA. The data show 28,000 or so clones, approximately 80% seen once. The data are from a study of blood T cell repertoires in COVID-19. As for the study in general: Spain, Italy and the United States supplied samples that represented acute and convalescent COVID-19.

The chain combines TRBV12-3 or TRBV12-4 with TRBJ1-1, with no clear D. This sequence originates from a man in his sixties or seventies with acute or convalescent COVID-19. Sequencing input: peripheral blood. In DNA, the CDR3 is TGTGCCAGCAGCCGAAACAGCTATCGCGAAGCTTTCTTT. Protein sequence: CASSRNSYREAFF.